This T cell receptor (beta chain) was observed in a study of vaccination effects on CD4 cells after COVID-19. Study overall: A median of 72 days separated the second dose and sampling.

As to this clone: The antigen remains undetermined.

Points from the study as a whole: Few convalescent patients were included, and no early post-infection timepoints were sampled.

Following culture for about ten days, CD4+ T cells were isolated. Participants completed two doses of the BNT162b2 or mRNA-1273 vaccine. Half-medium exchanges with IL-2 medium took place on days 3 and 7. The CDR3 length is 15 residues. Trimming cost V 5 bases and J 6 bases, with 19 bases left between them. In germline, CDR1 is SGHTA, CDR2 FQGNSA. Assay used: immunoSEQ multiplex PCR; TCRdb lists only in-frame clones, some missing. In the table there are tens of thousands of clones, approximately 73% of which are singletons. The chain couples TRBV7-2 to TRBJ1-2, with D possibly being TRBD1 (6 bases). The receptor was isolated from a human donor who received a COVID-19 vaccine. Sequenced material: CD4+ T cells from PBMCs cultured without peptide, taken after COVID-19 vaccination. The CDR3 DNA follows: TGTGCCAGCAGCGAGCACCGACAGGACACCAATGGCTACACCTTC. Its translation: CASSEHRQDTNGYTF.